This T cell receptor beta chain was profiled in a study of OX40 agonist ivuxolimab in advanced cancers. Regarding this clone: Its specificity is unknown.

The method was immunoSEQ multiplex PCR; TCRdb's version includes in-frame clones alone and lacks a portion of them. The sample comprises some 98,000 clones, about 91% of which are singletons, and around 0.3% rests with the top ten. Autoimmune disease history or systemic immunosuppression disqualified patients. General observations from the study: Some nonresponders also had low normalized T-cell clonal expansion.

Sequenced material: CD4+ or CD8+ T cells sorted from blood, taken in a trial of the OX40 agonist ivuxolimab. This TCR came from an adult with an advanced solid tumor such as melanoma, head and neck, liver or kidney cancer.

The CDR3 DNA reads as TGTGCCAGCAGCCTAAACCTTTACGAGCAGTACTTC. It translates to CASSLNLYEQYF. The rearrangement links TRBV7-8 to TRBJ2-7, with no clear D. CDR3 length equals 12 residues. V was clipped by 5 bases and J by 4 bases, with 9 bases between them. In germline, CDR1 is SGHVS, CDR2 FQNEAQ. The whole variable domain, filled in from reference TRBV7-8 and TRBJ2-7, reads GAGVSQSPRYKVAKRGQDVALRCDPISGHVSLFWYQQALGQGPEFLTYFQNEAQLDKSGLPSDRFFAERPEGSVSTLKIQRTQQEDSAVYLCASSLNLYEQYFGPGTRLTVT.